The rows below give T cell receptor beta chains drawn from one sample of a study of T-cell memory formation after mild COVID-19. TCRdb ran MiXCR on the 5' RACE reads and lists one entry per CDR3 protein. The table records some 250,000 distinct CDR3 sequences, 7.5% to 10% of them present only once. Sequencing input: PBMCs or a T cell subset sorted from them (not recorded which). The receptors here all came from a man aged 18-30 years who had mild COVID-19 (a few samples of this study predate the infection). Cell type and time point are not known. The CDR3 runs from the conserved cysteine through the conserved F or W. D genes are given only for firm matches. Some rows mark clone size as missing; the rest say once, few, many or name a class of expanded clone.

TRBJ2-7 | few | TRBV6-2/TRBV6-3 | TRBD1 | CASSGPPGQGVYEQYF | TGTGCCAGCAGTGGGCCTCCGGGACAGGGAGTTTACGAGCAGTACTTC
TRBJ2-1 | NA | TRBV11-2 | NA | CASSLGQGEWNEQFF | TGTGCCAGCAGCTTAGGTCAGGGCGAGTGGAATGAGCAGTTCTTC
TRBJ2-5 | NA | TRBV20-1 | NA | CSARAIGGLLETQYF | TGCAGTGCTAGGGCAATAGGGGGGCTCTTAGAGACCCAGTACTTC
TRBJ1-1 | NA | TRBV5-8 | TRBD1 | CASSSETGATEAFF | TGTGCCAGCAGCTCGGAAACAGGGGCCACTGAAGCTTTCTTT
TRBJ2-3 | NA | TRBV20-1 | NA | CSARAGGPSYTQYF | TGCAGTGCTAGAGCGGGGGGCCCCTCTTATACGCAGTATTTT
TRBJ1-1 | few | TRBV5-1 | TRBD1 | CASSLDRGGGVPEAFF | TGCGCCAGCAGCTTGGACAGGGGTGGAGGTGTTCCTGAAGCTTTCTTT
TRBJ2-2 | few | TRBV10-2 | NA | CASSGVGWGRGTGELFF | TGCGCCAGCAGTGGGGTTGGTTGGGGGCGCGGCACCGGGGAGCTGTTTTTT
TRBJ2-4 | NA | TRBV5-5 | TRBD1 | CASSWAGGGLNIQYF | TGTGCCAGCAGCTGGGCAGGGGGTGGACTGAACATTCAGTACTTC
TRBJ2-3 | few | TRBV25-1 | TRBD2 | CASSESRTSQGTDTQYF | TGTGCCAGCAGTGAATCGCGGACTAGCCAGGGGACAGATACGCAGTATTTT
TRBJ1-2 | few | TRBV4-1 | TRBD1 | CASSPPGQVYGYTF | TGCGCCAGCAGCCCCCCCGGACAGGTGTATGGCTACACCTTC
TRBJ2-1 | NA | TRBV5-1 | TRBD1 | CASSLNWDSHNEQFF | TGCGCCAGCAGCTTAAATTGGGACAGCCACAATGAGCAGTTCTTC